This TCR beta chain comes out of a study of T cells in localized non-small cell lung cancer. CDR3 length: 11 residues. Germline CDR1 is MDHEN and CDR2 is SYDVKM. V was trimmed by 2 bases and J by 8 bases, leaving 4 bases between them. Method: immunoSEQ multiplex PCR; TCRdb's copy keeps in-frame clones and lacks some. The sample contains approximately 100,000 clones, approximately 91% of which appear only once. The rearrangement links TRBV28 to TRBJ2-1; D is ambiguous. The receptor's source is a woman aged 40-75 years with stage II squamous cell lung carcinoma. The specimen was PBMCs, collected before any cancer treatment. The CDR3 coding sequence is TGTGCCAGCAGTTTAGCGGATGAGCAGTTCTTC. It codes for CASSLADEQFF.